This TCR beta chain was identified during a study of shared clonotypes between healthy human individuals. Across the study: The plates for each donor numbered three CD4 naive, three CD4 memory, two CD8 naive and one CD8 memory.

Using immunoSEQ multiplex PCR, the repertoire was profiled, and TCRdb retains in-frame clones only, with some absent. The sample contains hundreds of thousands of clones, about 92% of which appear only once. Cells designated naive CD8 were CD45RO-negative and were positively selected for CCR7, with terminally differentiated effector memory CD45RA+ cells excluded. Caucasian adults living in Nashville, Tennessee, provided all samples. Of note for this clone: Its antigen is unknown.

Study-wide results and limits: Sequencing depth was expected to influence donor clonotype sharing.

V was clipped by 7 bases and J by 4 bases; unmatched bases: 11. The length of the CDR3 is 16 residues. Germline V CDR1 and CDR2: MNHEY, SMNVEV (reference sequence). The TCR was taken from a man younger than 40 in good health. The J gene is TRBJ2-5, the V gene TRBV27; 11 bases are a match to TRBD1. Material for sequencing was naive CD8+ T cells sorted from blood. The CDR3 coding sequence is TGTGCCAGCAACGGACAGGGGGCGGGGAGGGGAGAGACCCAGTACTTC. Translating gives CASNGQGAGRGETQYF.